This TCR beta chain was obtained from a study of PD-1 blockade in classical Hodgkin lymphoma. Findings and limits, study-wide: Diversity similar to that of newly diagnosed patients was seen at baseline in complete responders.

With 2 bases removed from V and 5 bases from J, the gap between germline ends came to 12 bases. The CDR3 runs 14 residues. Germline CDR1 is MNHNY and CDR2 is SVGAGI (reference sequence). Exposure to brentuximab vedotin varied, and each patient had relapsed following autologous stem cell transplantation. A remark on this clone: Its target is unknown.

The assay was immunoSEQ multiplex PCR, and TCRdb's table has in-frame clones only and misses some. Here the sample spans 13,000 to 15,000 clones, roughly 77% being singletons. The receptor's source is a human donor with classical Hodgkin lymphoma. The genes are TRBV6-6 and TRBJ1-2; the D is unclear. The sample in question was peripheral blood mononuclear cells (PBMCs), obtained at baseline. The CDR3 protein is CASSYDGEKYGYTF. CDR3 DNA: TGTGCCAGCAGTTACGATGGGGAAAAATATGGCTACACCTTC.